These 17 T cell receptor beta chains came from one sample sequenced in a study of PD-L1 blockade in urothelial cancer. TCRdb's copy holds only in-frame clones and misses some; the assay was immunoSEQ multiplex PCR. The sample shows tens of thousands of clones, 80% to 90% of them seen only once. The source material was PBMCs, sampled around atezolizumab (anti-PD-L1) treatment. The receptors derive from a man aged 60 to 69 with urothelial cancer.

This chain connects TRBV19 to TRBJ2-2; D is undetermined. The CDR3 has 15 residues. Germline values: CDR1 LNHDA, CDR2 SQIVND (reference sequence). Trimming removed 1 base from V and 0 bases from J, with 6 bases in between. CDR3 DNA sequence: TGTGCCAGTAGTATAGGGCAGGCGAACACCGGGGAGCTGTTTTTT. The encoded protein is CASSIGQANTGELFF.

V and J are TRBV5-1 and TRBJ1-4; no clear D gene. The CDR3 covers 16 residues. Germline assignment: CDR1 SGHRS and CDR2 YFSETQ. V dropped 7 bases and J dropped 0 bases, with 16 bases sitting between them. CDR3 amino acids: CASGRKEAATNEKLFF. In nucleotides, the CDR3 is TGCGCCAGCGGTCGTAAGGAGGCTGCAACTAATGAAAAACTGTTTTTT.

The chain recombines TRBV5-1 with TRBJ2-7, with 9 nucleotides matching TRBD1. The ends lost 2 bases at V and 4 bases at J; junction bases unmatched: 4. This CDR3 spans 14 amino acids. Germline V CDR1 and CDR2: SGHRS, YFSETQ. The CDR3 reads CASSLTGQGYEQYF. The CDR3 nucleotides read TGCGCCAGCAGCTTAACGGGACAGGGTTACGAGCAGTACTTC.

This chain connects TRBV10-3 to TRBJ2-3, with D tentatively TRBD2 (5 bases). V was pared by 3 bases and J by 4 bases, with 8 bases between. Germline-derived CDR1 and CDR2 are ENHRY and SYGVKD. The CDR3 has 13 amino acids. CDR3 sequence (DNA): TGTGCCATCAGTGATTACGGGGCAGATACGCAGTATTTT. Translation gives CAISDYGADTQYF.

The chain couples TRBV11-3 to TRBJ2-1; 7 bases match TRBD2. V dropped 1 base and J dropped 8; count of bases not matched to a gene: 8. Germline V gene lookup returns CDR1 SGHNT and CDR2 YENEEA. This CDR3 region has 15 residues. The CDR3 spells CASSLAWGEGYEQFF. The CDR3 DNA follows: TGTGCCAGCAGCTTAGCCTGGGGGGAGGGGTATGAGCAGTTCTTC.

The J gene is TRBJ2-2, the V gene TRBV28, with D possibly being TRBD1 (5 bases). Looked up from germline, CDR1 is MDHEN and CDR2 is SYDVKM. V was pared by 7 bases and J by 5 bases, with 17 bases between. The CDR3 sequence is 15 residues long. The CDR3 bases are TGTGCCAGCATCCTTGGGGCAGGGTCGACCGGGGAGCTGTTTTTT. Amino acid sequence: CASILGAGSTGELFF.

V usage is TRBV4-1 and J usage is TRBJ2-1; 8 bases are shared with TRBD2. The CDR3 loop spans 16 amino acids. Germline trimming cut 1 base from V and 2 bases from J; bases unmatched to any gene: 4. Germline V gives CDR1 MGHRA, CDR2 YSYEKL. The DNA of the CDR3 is TGCGCCAGCAGCCAAGTCGGGGGGGGAACCTACAATGAGCAGTTCTTC. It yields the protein CASSQVGGGTYNEQFF.

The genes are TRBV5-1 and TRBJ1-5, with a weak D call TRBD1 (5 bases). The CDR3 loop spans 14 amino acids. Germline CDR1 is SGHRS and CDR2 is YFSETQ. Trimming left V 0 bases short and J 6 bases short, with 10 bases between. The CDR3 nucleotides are TGCGCCAGCAGCTTGGGGGGGGAAGCTCAGCCCCAGCATTTT. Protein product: CASSLGGEAQPQHF.

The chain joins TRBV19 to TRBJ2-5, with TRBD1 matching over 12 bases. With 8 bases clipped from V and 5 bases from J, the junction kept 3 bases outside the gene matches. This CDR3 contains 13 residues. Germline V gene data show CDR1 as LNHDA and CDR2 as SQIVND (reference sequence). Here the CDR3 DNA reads TGTGCCAGTGGGACAGGGGGCGGGGAGACCCAGTACTTC. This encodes CASGTGGGETQYF. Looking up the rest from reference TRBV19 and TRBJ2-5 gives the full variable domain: DGGITQSPKYLFRKEGQNVTLSCEQNLNHDAMYWYRQDPGQGLRLIYYSQIVNDFQKGDIAEGYSVSREKKESFPLTVTSAQKNPTAFYLCASGTGGGETQYFGPGTRLLVL.

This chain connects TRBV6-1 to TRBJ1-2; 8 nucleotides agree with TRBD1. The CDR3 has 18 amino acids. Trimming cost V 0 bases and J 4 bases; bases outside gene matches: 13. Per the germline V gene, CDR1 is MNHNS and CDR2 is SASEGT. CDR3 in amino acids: CASSEAGGAGQGIYGYTF. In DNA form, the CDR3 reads TGTGCCAGCAGTGAAGCGGGGGGCGCCGGACAGGGTATCTATGGCTACACCTTC.

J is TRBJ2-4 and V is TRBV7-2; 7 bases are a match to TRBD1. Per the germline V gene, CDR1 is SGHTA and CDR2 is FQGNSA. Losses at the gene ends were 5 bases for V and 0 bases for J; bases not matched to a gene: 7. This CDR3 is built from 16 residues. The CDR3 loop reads CASSQWTGLAKNIQYF. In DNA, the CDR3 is TGTGCCAGCAGCCAATGGACAGGACTAGCCAAAAACATTCAGTACTTC.

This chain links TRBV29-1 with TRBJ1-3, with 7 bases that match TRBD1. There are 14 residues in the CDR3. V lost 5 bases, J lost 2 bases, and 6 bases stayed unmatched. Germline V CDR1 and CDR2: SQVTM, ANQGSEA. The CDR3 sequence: CSVRVQGAGNTIYF. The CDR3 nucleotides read TGCAGCGTTAGAGTTCAGGGGGCTGGAAACACCATATATTTT. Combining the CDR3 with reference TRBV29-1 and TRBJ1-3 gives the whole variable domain SAVISQKPSRDICQRGTSLTIQCQVDSQVTMMFWYRQQPGQSLTLIATANQGSEATYESGFVIDKFPISRPNLTFSTLTVSNMSPEDSSIYLCSVRVQGAGNTIYFGEGSWLTVV.

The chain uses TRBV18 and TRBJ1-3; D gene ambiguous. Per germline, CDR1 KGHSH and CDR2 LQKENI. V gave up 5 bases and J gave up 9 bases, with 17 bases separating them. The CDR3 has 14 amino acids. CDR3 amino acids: CASSDSSGDSTIYF. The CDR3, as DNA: TGTGCCAGCTCAGATTCATCCGGGGATAGCACCATATATTTT. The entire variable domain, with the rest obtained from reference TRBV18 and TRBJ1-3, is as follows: NAGVMQNPRHLVRRRGQEARLRCSPMKGHSHVYWYRQLPEEGLKFMVYLQKENIIDESGMPKERFSAEFPKEGPSILRIQQVVRGDSAAYFCASSDSSGDSTIYFGEGSWLTVV.

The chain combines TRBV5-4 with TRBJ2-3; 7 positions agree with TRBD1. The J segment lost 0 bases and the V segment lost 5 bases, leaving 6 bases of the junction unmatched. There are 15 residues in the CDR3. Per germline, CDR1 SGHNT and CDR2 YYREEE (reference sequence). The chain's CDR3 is CASSPTGPSTDTQYF. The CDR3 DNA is TGTGCCAGCAGTCCGACAGGGCCTAGCACAGATACGCAGTATTTT.

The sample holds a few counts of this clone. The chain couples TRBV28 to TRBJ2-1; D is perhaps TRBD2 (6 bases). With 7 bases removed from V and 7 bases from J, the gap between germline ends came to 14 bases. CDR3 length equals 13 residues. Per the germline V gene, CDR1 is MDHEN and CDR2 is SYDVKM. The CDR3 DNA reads TGTGCCAGCACCGCACTTGGGAGGAATGAGCAGTTCTTC. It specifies CASTALGRNEQFF.

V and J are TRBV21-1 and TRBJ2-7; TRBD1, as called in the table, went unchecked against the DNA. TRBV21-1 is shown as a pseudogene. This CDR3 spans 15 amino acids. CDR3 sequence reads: CASSKVRGCTYEQYF. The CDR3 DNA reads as TGTGCCAGCAGCAAAGTCAGGGGGTGTACCTACGAGCAGTACTTC.

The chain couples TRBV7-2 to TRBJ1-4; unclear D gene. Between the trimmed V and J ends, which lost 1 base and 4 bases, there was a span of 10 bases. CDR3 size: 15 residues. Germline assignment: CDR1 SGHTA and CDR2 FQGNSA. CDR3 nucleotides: TGTGCCAGCAGCTTAGGAACAGTTAATAATGAAAAACTGTTTTTT. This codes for CASSLGTVNNEKLFF.